What follows are 8 T cell receptor beta chains derived from one specimen sequenced in a study of T-cell memory formation after mild COVID-19. TCRdb re-derived calls from the 5' RACE reads in MiXCR, one entry per CDR3 protein. The table lists 550,000 to 700,000 distinct CDR3 sequences, more than 15% of them singletons. The sample taken for sequencing was PBMCs or a T cell subset sorted from them (not recorded which). Receptors were obtained from an adult woman who had mild COVID-19 (a few samples of this study predate the infection). Cell type and time point are not known.

The chain has TRBV7-3 and TRBJ2-1; no definite D call. Germline V gene data show CDR1 as SGHTA and CDR2 as FQGTGA. The length of the CDR3 is 13 residues. V lost 4 bases, J lost 9 bases, and 13 bases lay in between. CDR3 sequence reads: CASSYNNGFEQFF. CDR3 DNA sequence: TGTGCCAGCAGCTATAACAATGGGTTTGAGCAGTTCTTC.

The V and J genes are TRBV7-9 and TRBJ2-7; 7 bases align to TRBD2. Unmatched junction bases numbered 4, after V lost 1 base and J lost 4 bases. Per the germline V gene, CDR1 is SEHNR and CDR2 is FQNEAQ (reference sequence). This CDR3 is 14 amino acids long. CDR3: CASSLGRENYEQYF. CDR3 sequence (DNA): TGTGCCAGCAGCTTAGGGCGGGAGAATTACGAGCAGTACTTC.

This clonotype showed up just a few times. V usage is TRBV6-5 and J usage is TRBJ1-2, with a possible D match to TRBD1 (5 bases). V was cut by 6 bases and J by 4 bases, with 9 bases left in between. Germline CDR1 reads MNHEY; CDR2 reads SVGAGI. There are 12 residues in the CDR3. CDR3 in amino acids: CASSGDRYGYTF. CDR3 DNA: TGTGCCAGCAGCGGGGACCGCTATGGCTACACCTTC.

The J gene is TRBJ2-7, the V gene TRBV3-1; no clear D. From germline, CDR1 is LGHDT and CDR2 YNNKEL (reference sequence). This CDR3 region has 13 residues. Trimming took off 0 bases at V and 6 bases at J, with 9 bases between the two ends. Written as DNA, the CDR3 is TGTGCCAGCAGCCAAGATCTAGGTTCCGAGCAGTACTTC. This encodes CASSQDLGSEQYF.

This clonotype was found a few times. V is TRBV12-3 or TRBV12-4 and J is TRBJ1-5; D possibly corresponds to TRBD1 (5 bases). Trimming shortened V by 8 bases and J by 1 base, and 9 bases separated the two germline ends. This CDR3 has 13 residues. The CDR3 reads CASGGGSNQPQHF. CDR3 coding DNA: TGTGCCAGCGGTGGGGGGAGCAATCAGCCCCAGCATTTT.

There are a few counts of this clonotype. J is TRBJ2-3 and V is TRBV7-2, with 8 bases aligning to TRBD2. CDR1 is SGHTA, CDR2 FQGNSA, per germline. This CDR3 is built from 16 residues. The ends lost 1 base at V and 2 bases at J; junction bases unmatched: 5. CDR3 sequence reads: CASSLGGSGITDTQYF. CDR3 DNA sequence: TGTGCCAGCAGCTTAGGGGGTAGCGGGATCACAGATACGCAGTATTTT.

This clonotype turned up a few times. This sequence joins TRBV7-9 and TRBJ2-7, with D unclear. V dropped 3 bases and J dropped 1 base, with 13 bases sitting between them. From germline, CDR1 is SEHNR and CDR2 FQNEAQ (reference sequence). The CDR3 runs to 15 residues. CDR3 sequence reads: CASSFWSIESYEQYF. Written as DNA, the CDR3 is TGTGCCAGCAGCTTTTGGTCTATCGAATCCTACGAGCAGTACTTC.

V usage is TRBV10-3 and J usage is TRBJ2-7; D uncertain. The CDR3 covers 13 residues. CDR1 is ENHRY and CDR2 is SYGVKD in the germline V gene. The ends were cut back, 2 bases at V and 2 bases at J, with 7 bases in the middle. In nucleotides, the CDR3 is TGTGCCATCAGTGAGGAGACGGCCTACGAGCAGTACTTC. The encoded protein is CAISEETAYEQYF.